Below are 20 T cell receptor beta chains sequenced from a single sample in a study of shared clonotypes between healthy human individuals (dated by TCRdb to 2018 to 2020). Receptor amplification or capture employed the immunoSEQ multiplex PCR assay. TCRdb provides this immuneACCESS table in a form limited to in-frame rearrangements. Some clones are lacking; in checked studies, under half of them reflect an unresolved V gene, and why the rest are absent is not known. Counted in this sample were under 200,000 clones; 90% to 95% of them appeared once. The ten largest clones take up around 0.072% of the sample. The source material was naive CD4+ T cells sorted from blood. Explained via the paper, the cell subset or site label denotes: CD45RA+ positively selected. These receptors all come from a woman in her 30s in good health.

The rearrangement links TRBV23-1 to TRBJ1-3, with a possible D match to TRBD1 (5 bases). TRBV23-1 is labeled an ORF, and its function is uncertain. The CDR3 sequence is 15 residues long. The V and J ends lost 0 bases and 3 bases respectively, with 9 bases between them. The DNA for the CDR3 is TGCGCCAGCAGTCAATCGAGAGGGGTTGGAAACACCATATATTTT. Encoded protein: CASSQSRGVGNTIYF.

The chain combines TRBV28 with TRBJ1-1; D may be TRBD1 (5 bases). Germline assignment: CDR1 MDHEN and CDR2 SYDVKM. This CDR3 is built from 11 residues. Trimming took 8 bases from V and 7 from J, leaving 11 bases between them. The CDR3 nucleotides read TGTGCCAGCGGGGACGGCCATGAAGCTTTCTTT. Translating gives CASGDGHEAFF.

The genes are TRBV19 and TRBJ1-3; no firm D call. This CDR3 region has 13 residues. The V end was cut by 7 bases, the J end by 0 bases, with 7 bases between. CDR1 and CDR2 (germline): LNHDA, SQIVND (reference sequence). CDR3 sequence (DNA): TGTGCCAGTACGGAGACCTCTGGAAACACCATATATTTT. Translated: CASTETSGNTIYF.

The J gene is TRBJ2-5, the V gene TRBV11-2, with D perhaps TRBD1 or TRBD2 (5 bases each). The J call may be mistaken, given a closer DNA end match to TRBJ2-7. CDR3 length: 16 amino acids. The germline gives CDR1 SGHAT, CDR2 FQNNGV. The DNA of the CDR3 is TGTGCCAGCAGCTCGTCCCAGGGTTTGACTACAGTCGAGCAGTACTTC. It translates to CASSSSQGLTTVEQYF.

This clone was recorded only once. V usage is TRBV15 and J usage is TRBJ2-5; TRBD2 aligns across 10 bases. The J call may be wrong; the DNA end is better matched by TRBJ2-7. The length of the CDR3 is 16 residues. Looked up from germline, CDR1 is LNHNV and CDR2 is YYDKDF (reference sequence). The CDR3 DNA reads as TGTGCCACCAGCAGAGAACTAGCGGGATTTACCTACGAGCAGTACTTC. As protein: CATSRELAGFTYEQYF.

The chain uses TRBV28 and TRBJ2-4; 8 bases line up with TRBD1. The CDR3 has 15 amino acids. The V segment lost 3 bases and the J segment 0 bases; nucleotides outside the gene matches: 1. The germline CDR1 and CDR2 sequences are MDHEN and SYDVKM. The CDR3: CASSLDRVAKNIQYF. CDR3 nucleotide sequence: TGTGCCAGCAGTTTGGACAGGGTAGCCAAAAACATTCAGTACTTC.

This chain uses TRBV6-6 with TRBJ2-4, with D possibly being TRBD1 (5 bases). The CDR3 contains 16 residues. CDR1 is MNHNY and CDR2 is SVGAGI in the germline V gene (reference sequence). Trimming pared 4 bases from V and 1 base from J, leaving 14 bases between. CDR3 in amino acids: CASSSWGTVAKNIQYF. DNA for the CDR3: TGTGCCAGCAGTTCCTGGGGCACAGTGGCCAAAAACATTCAGTACTTC.

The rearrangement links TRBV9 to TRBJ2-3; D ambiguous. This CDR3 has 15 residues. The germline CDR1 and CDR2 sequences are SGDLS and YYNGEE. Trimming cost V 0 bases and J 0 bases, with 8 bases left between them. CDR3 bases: TGTGCCAGCAGCGTAGTTGGCCTTAGCACAGATACGCAGTATTTT. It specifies CASSVVGLSTDTQYF.

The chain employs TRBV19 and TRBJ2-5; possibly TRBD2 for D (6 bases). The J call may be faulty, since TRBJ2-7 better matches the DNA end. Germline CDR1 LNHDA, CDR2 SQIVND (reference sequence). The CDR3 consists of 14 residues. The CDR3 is CASSIAREFHEQYF. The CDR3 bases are TGTGCCAGTAGTATAGCCCGGGAGTTCCACGAGCAGTACTTC.

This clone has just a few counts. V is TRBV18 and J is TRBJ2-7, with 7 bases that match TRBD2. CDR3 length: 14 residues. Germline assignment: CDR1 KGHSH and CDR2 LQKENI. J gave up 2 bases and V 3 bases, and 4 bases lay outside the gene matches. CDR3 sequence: CASSPKRGAYEQYF. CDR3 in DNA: TGTGCCAGCTCACCGAAGCGGGGAGCCTACGAGCAGTACTTC.

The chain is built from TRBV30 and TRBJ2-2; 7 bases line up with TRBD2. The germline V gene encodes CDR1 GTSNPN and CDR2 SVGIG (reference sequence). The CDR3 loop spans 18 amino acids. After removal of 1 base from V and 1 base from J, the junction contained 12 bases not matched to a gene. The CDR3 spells CAWSEGWVAGQNTGELFF. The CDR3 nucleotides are TGTGCCTGGAGTGAGGGTTGGGTAGCGGGTCAGAACACCGGGGAGCTGTTTTTT.

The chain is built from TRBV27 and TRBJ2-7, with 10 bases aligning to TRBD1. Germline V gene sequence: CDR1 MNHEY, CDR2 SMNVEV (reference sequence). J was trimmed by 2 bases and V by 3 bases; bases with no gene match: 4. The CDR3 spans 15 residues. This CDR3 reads CASSLGTGVTYEQYF. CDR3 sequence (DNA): TGTGCCAGCAGTTTGGGGACAGGGGTAACCTACGAGCAGTACTTC.

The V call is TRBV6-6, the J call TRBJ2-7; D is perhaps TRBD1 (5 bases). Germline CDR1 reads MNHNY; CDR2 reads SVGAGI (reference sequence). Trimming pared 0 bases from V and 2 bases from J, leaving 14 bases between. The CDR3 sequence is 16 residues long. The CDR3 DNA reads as TGTGCCAGCAGTTACTCGCCGCTCGCAGGGACCTACGAGCAGTACTTC. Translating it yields CASSYSPLAGTYEQYF.

CDR3 region: CASSRTYQETQYF. In DNA form, the CDR3 reads TGTGCCAGCAGTAGAACCTACCAAGAGACCCAGTACTTC. The chain employs TRBV27 and TRBJ2-5, with D unresolved. V was clipped by 5 bases and J by 0 bases, with 7 bases between them. The CDR3 spans 13 residues. CDR1 MNHEY and CDR2 SMNVEV come from the germline V gene (reference sequence).

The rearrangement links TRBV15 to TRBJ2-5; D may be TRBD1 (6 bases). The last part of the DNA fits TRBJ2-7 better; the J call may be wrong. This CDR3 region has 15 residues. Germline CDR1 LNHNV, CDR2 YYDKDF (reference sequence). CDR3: CATSRDPGQNYEQYF. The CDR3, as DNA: TGTGCCACCAGCAGAGATCCCGGACAGAACTACGAGCAGTACTTC.

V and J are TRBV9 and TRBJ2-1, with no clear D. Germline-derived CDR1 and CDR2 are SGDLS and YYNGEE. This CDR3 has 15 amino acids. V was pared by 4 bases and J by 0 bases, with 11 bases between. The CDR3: CASSLLGDSYNEQFF. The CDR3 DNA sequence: TGTGCCAGCAGCCTGCTAGGCGACTCCTACAATGAGCAGTTCTTC.

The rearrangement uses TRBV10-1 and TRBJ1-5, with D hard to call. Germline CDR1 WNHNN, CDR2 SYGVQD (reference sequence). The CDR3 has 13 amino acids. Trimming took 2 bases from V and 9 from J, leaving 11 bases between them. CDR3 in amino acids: CASSEGNYWPQHF. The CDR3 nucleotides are TGCGCCAGCAGTGAGGGCAACTACTGGCCCCAGCATTTT.

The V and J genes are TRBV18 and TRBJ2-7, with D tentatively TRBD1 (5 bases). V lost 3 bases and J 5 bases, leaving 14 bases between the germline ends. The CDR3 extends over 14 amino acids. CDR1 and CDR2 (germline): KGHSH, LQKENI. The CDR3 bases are TGTGCCAGCTCACCCGAAACAGGTATGGACGAGCAGTACTTC. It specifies CASSPETGMDEQYF.

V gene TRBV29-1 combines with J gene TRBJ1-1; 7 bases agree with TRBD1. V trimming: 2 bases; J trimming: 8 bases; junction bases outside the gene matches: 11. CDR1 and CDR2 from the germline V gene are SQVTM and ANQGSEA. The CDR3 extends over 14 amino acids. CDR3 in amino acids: CSVEPRQGRGEAFF. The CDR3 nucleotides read TGCAGCGTTGAACCTCGACAGGGACGGGGCGAAGCTTTCTTT. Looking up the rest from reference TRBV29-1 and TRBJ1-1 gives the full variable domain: SAVISQKPSRDICQRGTSLTIQCQVDSQVTMMFWYRQQPGQSLTLIATANQGSEATYESGFVIDKFPISRPNLTFSTLTVSNMSPEDSSIYLCSVEPRQGRGEAFFGQGTRLTVV.

The CDR3 DNA reads as TGTGCCAGCAGCGAATCTTCCGGGGAGCTGTTTTTT. It translates to CASSESSGELFF. The chain combines TRBV7-8 with TRBJ2-2, with D unclear. This CDR3 spans 12 amino acids. Germline assignment: CDR1 SGHVS and CDR2 FQNEAQ. V shed 5 bases and J shed 6 bases, with 7 bases lying between them.